Listed here are 19 T cell receptor beta chains from one sample, sequenced in a study of blood T cell repertoires in COVID-19. The table came from immunoSEQ multiplex PCR; TCRdb's copy has only in-frame clones and leaves some out. The sample lists approximately 100,000 clones, 85% to 90% seen once, with 32% in the top ten. The sequenced sample was peripheral blood. These receptors all stem from a woman older than 75 with acute or convalescent COVID-19.

The chain joins TRBV5-5 to TRBJ2-2, with TRBD1 as a possible D gene (5 bases). Per the germline V gene, CDR1 is SGHKS and CDR2 is YYEKEE (reference sequence). This CDR3 is built from 15 residues. V was cut by 4 bases and J by 2 bases, with 12 bases left in between. In DNA form, the CDR3 reads TGTGCCAGCAGCAAGACAGCAGCCAACACCGGGGAGCTGTTTTTT. Protein: CASSKTAANTGELFF. Full variable domain (missing parts from reference TRBV5-5 and TRBJ2-2): DAGVTQSPTHLIKTRGQQVTLRCSPISGHKSVSWYQQVLGQGPQFIFQYYEKEERGRGNFPDRFSARQFPNYSSELNVNALLLGDSALYLCASSKTAANTGELFFGEGSRLTVL.

Of note for this clone: At one end the junction does not follow the germline gene, possibly because of a read error. This rearrangement joins TRBV7-2 to TRBJ2-1; TRBD2 might be the D (6 bases). Germline CDR1 reads SGHTA; CDR2 reads FQGNSA. The CDR3 extends over 13 amino acids. In nucleotides, the CDR3 is TGTGCCAGCAGCTTAGTTGGCGGGGCCCGAAGGGTCTTC. Encoded protein: CASSLVGGARRVF.

This clone was picked up one time. The gene calls are TRBV7-8 and TRBJ2-1; TRBD1 aligns across 8 bases. The germline V gene has CDR1 SGHVS and CDR2 FQNEAQ. This CDR3 contains 15 residues. V dropped 5 bases and J dropped 2; count of bases not matched to a gene: 5. Here the CDR3 DNA reads TGTGCCAGCAGCCCCGGGACAGGAGCCTACAATGAGCAGTTCTTC. The encoded protein is CASSPGTGAYNEQFF.

In nucleotides, the CDR3 is TGTGCCAGTAATAGCGGAGGGTACACCGGGGAGCTGTTTTTT. Its protein product is CASNSGGYTGELFF. This chain links TRBV19 with TRBJ2-2, with D perhaps matching TRBD2 (6 bases). This CDR3 is 14 amino acids long. V was clipped by 7 bases and J by 3 bases, with 12 bases between them. Germline V gives CDR1 LNHDA, CDR2 SQIVND (reference sequence). The full variable domain, its missing parts supplied by reference TRBV19 and TRBJ2-2, is DGGITQSPKYLFRKEGQNVTLSCEQNLNHDAMYWYRQDPGQGLRLIYYSQIVNDFQKGDIAEGYSVSREKKESFPLTVTSAQKNPTAFYLCASNSGGYTGELFFGEGSRLTVL.

The V and J genes are TRBV2 and TRBJ1-2; the D gene is possibly TRBD1 (5 bases). From germline, CDR1 is SNHLY and CDR2 FYNNEI. This CDR3 has 14 residues. V lost 3 bases, J lost 5 bases, and 13 bases lay in between. The CDR3 coding sequence is TGTGCCAGCAGTGATTTAACCGACAGTTATGGCTACACCTTC. Amino acid sequence: CASSDLTDSYGYTF.

The V gene is TRBV2, the J gene TRBJ2-6, with D perhaps matching TRBD2 (5 bases). The CDR3 extends over 16 amino acids. V lost 8 bases and J lost 0, with 14 bases in between. Germline V gene lookup returns CDR1 SNHLY and CDR2 FYNNEI. CDR3 nucleotide sequence: TGTGCCAGCCGACGGGGATTCAGCTCTGGGGCCAACGTCCTGACTTTC. This translates into CASRRGFSSGANVLTF.

V is TRBV5-6 and J is TRBJ1-4; D might be TRBD1 (6 bases). The CDR3 consists of 14 residues. Deletions cut 4 bases from V and 5 bases from J, with 12 bases between. Germline V gene lookup returns CDR1 SGHDT and CDR2 YYEEEE. CDR3: CASSKDSLNEKLFF. In nucleotides, the CDR3 is TGTGCCAGCAGCAAGGACAGTTTAAATGAAAAACTGTTTTTT. The full variable domain, its missing parts supplied by reference TRBV5-6 and TRBJ1-4, is DAGVTQSPTHLIKTRGQQVTLRCSPKSGHDTVSWYQQALGQGPQFIFQYYEEEERQRGNFPDRFSGHQFPNYSSELNVNALLLGDSALYLCASSKDSLNEKLFFGSGTQLSVL.

The chain carries TRBV19 and TRBJ1-1; D is uncertain. The V gene's germline CDR1 is LNHDA and CDR2 SQIVND (reference sequence). The CDR3 extends over 14 amino acids. V was trimmed by 6 bases and J by 1 base, leaving 12 bases between them. This CDR3 reads CASSQLSGNTEAFF. In nucleotides, the CDR3 is TGTGCCAGTAGCCAATTGAGCGGGAACACTGAAGCTTTCTTT.

The chain uses TRBV19 and TRBJ1-6; D is uncertain. Trimming took off 2 bases at V and 12 bases at J, with 5 bases between the two ends. The CDR3 extends over 11 amino acids. Germline V gene sequence: CDR1 LNHDA, CDR2 SQIVND (reference sequence). In DNA, the CDR3 is TGTGCCAGTAGTATACCGAGACCCCTCCACTTT. It codes for CASSIPRPLHF. The whole variable domain, filled in from reference TRBV19 and TRBJ1-6, reads DGGITQSPKYLFRKEGQNVTLSCEQNLNHDAMYWYRQDPGQGLRLIYYSQIVNDFQKGDIAEGYSVSREKKESFPLTVTSAQKNPTAFYLCASSIPRPLHFGNGTRLTVT.

The rearrangement uses TRBV4-3 and TRBJ1-3; the D is unclear. Trimming shortened V by 1 base and J by 0 bases, and 13 bases separated the two germline ends. The CDR3 sequence is 17 residues long. Germline CDR1 and CDR2: LGHNA and YSLEER. The CDR3 nucleotides read TGCGCCAGCAGCCAAGTCAAACGGGGTAGCTCTGGAAACACCATATATTTT. Amino acids: CASSQVKRGSSGNTIYF.

Regarding this clone: This sample includes further DNA sequences coding for the same CDR3. This chain connects TRBV18 to TRBJ2-5, with D possibly TRBD2 on 6 matching bases. CDR1 is KGHSH and CDR2 is LQKENI in the germline V gene. V was pared by 5 bases and J by 5 bases, with 12 bases between. The CDR3 loop spans 13 amino acids. CDR3: CASSSGDWETQYF. The CDR3 nucleotides are TGTGCCAGCTCAAGTGGGGACTGGGAGACCCAGTACTTC.

The V gene is TRBV5-1, the J gene TRBJ1-2; 9 bases are a match to TRBD1. V lost 1 base and J lost 7; bases outside the gene matches: 11. Germline V gene sequence: CDR1 SGHRS, CDR2 YFSETQ. The CDR3 runs 16 residues. The chain's CDR3 is CASSLTSGTGWRGYTF. In nucleotides, the CDR3 is TGCGCCAGCAGCTTGACTTCCGGGACAGGGTGGCGTGGCTACACCTTC.

Remarks on this clone: The CDR3 does not close with the conserved phenylalanine or tryptophan, likely indicating a read error. It is unclear where the CDR3 begins or ends on the DNA, so no DNA is shown, and the CDR3 is as TCRdb lists it. The CDR3 loop reads CASSLDFTSAA. The chain recombines TRBV12-3 or TRBV12-4 with TRBJ2-3; the table's D call TRBD2 went unverified against the DNA. The CDR3 length is 11 residues, termini included.

The rearrangement uses TRBV5-1 and TRBJ1-2; tentatively, D is TRBD1 (5 bases). The CDR3 is 14 residues long. Trimming stripped 0 bases from V and 1 base from J, with 7 bases between. Germline values: CDR1 SGHRS, CDR2 YFSETQ. The CDR3 sequence: CASSLARDNYGYTF. The CDR3 DNA sequence: TGCGCCAGCAGCTTGGCCAGGGATAACTATGGCTACACCTTC.

The chain employs TRBV5-4 and TRBJ2-7; TRBD1 aligns across 8 bases. Germline CDR1 reads SGHNT; CDR2 reads YYREEE (reference sequence). This CDR3 contains 14 residues. Trimming took 3 bases from V and 3 from J; bases not matched to a gene: 5. The CDR3 DNA sequence: TGTGCCAGCAGCTGGGGGACAGGATTCTACGAGCAGTACTTC. Translation gives CASSWGTGFYEQYF.

V gene TRBV4-1 combines with J gene TRBJ2-7; TRBD1 is a possible D gene (6 bases). The germline CDR1 and CDR2 sequences are MGHRA and YSYEKL. The CDR3 covers 16 residues. The germline V and J ends were trimmed by 4 bases and 0 bases, with 16 bases remaining between them. CDR3 in DNA: TGCGCCAGCAGCCGCCTCGGAACAGGGCTCTCCTACGAGCAGTACTTC. Its protein is CASSRLGTGLSYEQYF.

The chain links TRBV9 to TRBJ1-4; 10 positions match TRBD1. The germline V gene encodes CDR1 SGDLS and CDR2 YYNGEE. V trimming: 3 bases; J trimming: 8 bases; junction bases outside the gene matches: 4. This CDR3 has 14 amino acids. The CDR3: CASSGQGAKEKLFF. Here the CDR3 DNA reads TGTGCCAGCAGCGGACAGGGGGCGAAGGAAAAACTGTTTTTT.

The V call is TRBV4-1, the J call TRBJ2-3; the D gene is possibly TRBD1 (5 bases). The CDR3 contains 14 residues. Trimming took 1 base from V and 6 from J, leaving 11 bases between them. Germline lookup yields CDR1 MGHRA and CDR2 YSYEKL. The CDR3 bases are TGCGCCAGCAGCCAAGTTGCAGGGTTCGATACGCAGTATTTT. Translating gives CASSQVAGFDTQYF.

The J gene is TRBJ2-2, the V gene TRBV5-1, with TRBD2 as a possible D gene (6 bases). Germline V gene data show CDR1 as SGHRS and CDR2 as YFSETQ. The CDR3 loop spans 14 amino acids. Trimming stripped 0 bases from V and 4 bases from J, with 7 bases between. The DNA for the CDR3 is TGCGCCAGCAGCTTGGTCGGGGGCACCGGGGAGCTGTTTTTT. Its protein is CASSLVGGTGELFF.